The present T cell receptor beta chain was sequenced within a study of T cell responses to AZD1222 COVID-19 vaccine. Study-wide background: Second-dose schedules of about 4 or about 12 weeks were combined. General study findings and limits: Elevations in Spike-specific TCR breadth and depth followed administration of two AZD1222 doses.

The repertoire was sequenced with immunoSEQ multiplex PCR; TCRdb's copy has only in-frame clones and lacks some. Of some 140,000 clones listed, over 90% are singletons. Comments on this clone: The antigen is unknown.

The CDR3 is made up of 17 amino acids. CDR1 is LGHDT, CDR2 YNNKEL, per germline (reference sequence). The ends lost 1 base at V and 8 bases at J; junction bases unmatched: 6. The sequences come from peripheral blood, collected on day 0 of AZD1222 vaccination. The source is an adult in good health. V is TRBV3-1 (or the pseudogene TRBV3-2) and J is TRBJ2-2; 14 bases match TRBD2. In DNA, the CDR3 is TGTGCCAGCAGCCAAGCGGGACTAGCGGGAGACGGAGGGGAGCTGTTTTTT. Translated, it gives CASSQAGLAGDGGELFF.